This T cell receptor beta chain stems from a study of shared clonotypes between healthy human individuals. Clones were read by immunoSEQ multiplex PCR, and TCRdb kept only the in-frame ones, dropping some. This table holds roughly 1,100,000 clones, 60% to 80% found once. Losses at the gene ends were 0 bases for V and 2 bases for J; bases not matched to a gene: 9. This CDR3 is built from 18 residues. CDR1 and CDR2 from the germline V gene are SGHRS and YFSETQ. This clone was counted a few times. The genes are TRBV5-1 and TRBJ2-3, with 10 bases fitting TRBD2. The receptor was derived from a man between 18 and 35 years old in good health. Specimen: memory CD4+ T cells sorted from blood. Sample subset: CD45RA-negative fraction. The CDR3 DNA follows: TGCGCCAGCAGCTTGGCTCTCTTAGCGGGGGGAATCACAGATACGCAGTATTTT. This sequence encodes CASSLALLAGGITDTQYF.